This record looks at one T cell receptor (beta chain) sequence and its context. Its antigen is still unknown. This specimen comes from a study of cytomegalovirus exposure and HLA in healthy donors. The PCR made use of 60 Vbeta and 13 Jbeta primers. Produced via immunoSEQ multiplex PCR; TCRdb's table is partial and in-frame only. In all, the sample yields 150,000 to 200,000 clones. Samples came from healthy bone marrow donors. V dropped 5 bases and J dropped 4 bases, with 14 bases sitting between them. This CDR3 comprises 13 residues. Germline V gene sequence: CDR1 GTSNPN, CDR2 SVGIG (reference sequence). Study results and caveats: Clonal expansion was found to be greater in HLA-associated TCR beta chains than in equally common others in a later analysis. Reportedly, cytomegalovirus status was diagnosed with high sensitivity and specificity.

The chain uses TRBV30 and TRBJ1-1; D gene ambiguous. The sequenced sample was PBMCs. The sequence came from a boy younger than 18 in good health and CMV-seronegative. The CDR3 loop reads CAWARTRGTEAFF. CDR3 in DNA: TGTGCCTGGGCCCGAACCCGGGGCACTGAAGCTTTCTTT.